These 31 T cell receptor beta chains share one sample of origin, sequenced in a study of OX40 agonist ivuxolimab in advanced cancers. Assay used: immunoSEQ multiplex PCR; TCRdb lists only in-frame clones, some missing. This sample has tens of thousands of clones, with around 91% found just once. This specimen was CD4+ or CD8+ T cells sorted from blood, taken in a trial of the OX40 agonist ivuxolimab. The receptors were gathered from an adult with an advanced solid tumor such as melanoma, head and neck, liver or kidney cancer.

CDR3 coding DNA: TGTGCCAGCAGCTTGGCTGAATTAGCGGGGGCCAACACCGGGGAGCTGTTTTTT. The encoded protein is CASSLAELAGANTGELFF. The rearrangement joins TRBV5-8 to TRBJ2-2, with 9 positions matching TRBD2. Germline CDR1 and CDR2: SGHTS and YDEGEE. This CDR3 is 18 amino acids long. J gave up 2 bases and V 0 bases, and 8 bases lay outside the gene matches.

V gene TRBV10-2 combines with J gene TRBJ1-5; D uncertain. CDR1 is WSHSY, CDR2 SAAADI, per germline. Between the trimmed V and J ends, which lost 8 bases and 7 bases, there was a span of 12 bases. This CDR3 is built from 12 residues. As DNA, the CDR3 is TGCGCCAGCTGGACTGGCGGGCAGCCCCAGCATTTT. Its translation: CASWTGGQPQHF.

The V gene is TRBV10-3, the J gene TRBJ1-2; the match to TRBD1 covers 7 bases. This CDR3 has 17 residues. Losses at the gene ends were 0 bases for V and 3 bases for J; bases not matched to a gene: 10. CDR1 is ENHRY and CDR2 is SYGVKD in the germline V gene. The CDR3 here is CAISESEEQGRYYGYTF. DNA of the CDR3: TGTGCCATCAGTGAGTCGGAAGAACAGGGGCGGTACTATGGCTACACCTTC.

The V call is TRBV28, the J call TRBJ1-2, with no clear D. V lost 3 bases, J lost 6 bases, and 17 bases lay in between. The CDR3 totals 15 residues. Germline V gene sequence: CDR1 MDHEN, CDR2 SYDVKM. The CDR3 bases are TGTGCCAGCAGTTTTCCCGGCCCCTCAGCGAATGGCTACACCTTC. Translated: CASSFPGPSANGYTF.

V usage is TRBV7-2 and J usage is TRBJ2-1, with D perhaps assigned TRBD1 or TRBD2 (5 bases each). V dropped 2 bases and J dropped 6 bases, with 14 bases sitting between them. The germline CDR1 and CDR2 sequences are SGHTA and FQGNSA. This CDR3 has 15 amino acids. CDR3 DNA sequence: TGTGCCAGCAGCTTACCCGGGGCTAGCAGCAATGAGCAGTTCTTC. Translation gives CASSLPGASSNEQFF.

V gene TRBV28 combines with J gene TRBJ1-3; D uncertain. Trimming pared 1 base from V and 0 bases from J, leaving 10 bases between. The CDR3 runs to 16 residues. Germline V CDR1 and CDR2: MDHEN, SYDVKM. CDR3 in amino acids: CASSLSGPSSGNTIYF. Written as DNA, the CDR3 is TGTGCCAGCAGTTTATCGGGTCCTAGCTCTGGAAACACCATATATTTT.

This clone was seen a single time. V gene TRBV6-5 combines with J gene TRBJ1-6; TRBD1 agrees at 9 bases. Per germline, CDR1 MNHEY and CDR2 SVGAGI. With 2 bases clipped from V and 16 bases from J, the junction kept 9 bases outside the gene matches. The CDR3 is 14 amino acids. The CDR3 nucleotides read TGTGCCAGCAGTTACGGGACAGGGTTTCAGGGACTCCACTTT. Amino acid sequence: CASSYGTGFQGLHF.

The chain recombines TRBV6-5 with TRBJ1-6, with unresolved D. Germline values: CDR1 MNHEY, CDR2 SVGAGI. Trimming took 0 bases from V and 4 from J, leaving 7 bases between them. This CDR3 comprises 15 residues. Written as DNA, the CDR3 is TGTGCCAGCAGTTACTCGAACAGATATAATTCACCCCTCCACTTT. Protein sequence: CASSYSNRYNSPLHF.

This clone was seen a few times. The J gene is TRBJ1-1, the V gene TRBV10-3; D is undetermined. Between the trimmed V and J ends, which lost 6 bases and 0 bases, there was a span of 2 bases. This CDR3 has 11 residues. Looked up from germline, CDR1 is ENHRY and CDR2 is SYGVKD. Here the CDR3 reads CAIRMNTEAFF. The CDR3 DNA reads TGTGCCATCAGGATGAACACTGAAGCTTTCTTT.

Written as DNA, the CDR3 is TGTGCCAGCAGTTACTGTCATCTGAGGGTAAGGGAAAAACTGTTTTTT. Encoded protein: CASSYCHLRVREKLFF. The rearrangement uses TRBV6-5 and TRBJ1-4; D gene uncertain. V was pared by 1 base and J by 8 bases, with 17 bases between. The CDR3 sequence is 16 residues long. The germline CDR1 and CDR2 sequences are MNHEY and SVGAGI.

This rearrangement joins TRBV6-1 to TRBJ2-1; TRBD1 agrees at 9 bases. With 6 bases clipped from V and 4 bases from J, the junction kept 7 bases outside the gene matches. This CDR3 region has 15 residues. Looked up from germline, CDR1 is MNHNS and CDR2 is SASEGT. CDR3 nucleotide sequence: TGTGCCAGCAGGGAAACGGGACAGGGATACAATGAGCAGTTCTTC. Translating gives CASRETGQGYNEQFF.

The chain links TRBV5-5 to TRBJ1-1; 7 bases match TRBD1. Germline CDR1 and CDR2: SGHKS and YYEKEE (reference sequence). The CDR3 contains 14 residues. V dropped 1 base and J dropped 0; count of bases not matched to a gene: 0. The CDR3 region has the DNA TGTGCCAGCAGCTTGACAGGGGTGAACACTGAAGCTTTCTTT. Its protein is CASSLTGVNTEAFF.

The rearrangement links TRBV18 to TRBJ2-3; D is perhaps TRBD2 (5 bases). Trimming took off 4 bases at V and 5 bases at J, with 16 bases between the two ends. Looked up from germline, CDR1 is KGHSH and CDR2 is LQKENI. The CDR3 runs to 15 residues. CDR3 coding DNA: TGTGCCAGCTCACACGGAGCGGACTCGGGAGATACGCAGTATTTT. It encodes CASSHGADSGDTQYF.

The chain combines TRBV7-9 with TRBJ2-5, with 7 nucleotides matching TRBD2. This CDR3 is 17 amino acids long. The germline gives CDR1 SEHNR, CDR2 FQNEAQ (reference sequence). V trimming: 0 bases; J trimming: 5 bases; junction bases outside the gene matches: 12. The CDR3 DNA is TGTGCCAGCAGCTTAGCGCTAGCGGAGGGACCTCACGAGACCCAGTACTTC. Amino acids: CASSLALAEGPHETQYF.

V usage is TRBV9 and J usage is TRBJ1-3; TRBD1 might be the D (5 bases). Trimming took 4 bases from V and 4 from J, leaving 18 bases between them. Germline V gene sequence: CDR1 SGDLS, CDR2 YYNGEE. This CDR3 region has 16 residues. CDR3 sequence: CASSYYSGIDGNTIYF. DNA for the CDR3: TGTGCCAGCAGCTACTACTCAGGGATTGACGGAAACACCATATATTTT.

The J gene is TRBJ1-1, the V gene TRBV19; D perhaps matches TRBD1 (6 bases). The CDR3 totals 14 residues. Deletions cut 7 bases from V and 11 bases from J, with 23 bases between. Germline assignment: CDR1 LNHDA and CDR2 SQIVND (reference sequence). The CDR3, as DNA: TGTGCCAGTAATTCCCCCGACAGGCTAGGTGTTGCTTTCTTT. It is translated as CASNSPDRLGVAFF.

The chain carries TRBV7-6 and TRBJ2-1, with 7 bases matching TRBD1. J gave up 6 bases and V 1 base, and 3 bases lay outside the gene matches. The germline gives CDR1 SGHVS, CDR2 FNYEAQ. This CDR3 region has 14 residues. Written as DNA, the CDR3 is TGTGCCAGCAGCTTAGTCGGGGACAGCAATGAGCAGTTCTTC. This sequence encodes CASSLVGDSNEQFF.

This clone was detected once. CDR3 sequence (DNA): TGTGCCAGCTCACCGGCGACAGGGAATACCGGGGAGCTGTTTTTT. It encodes CASSPATGNTGELFF. The V gene is TRBV18, the J gene TRBJ2-2; 7 nucleotides match TRBD1. This CDR3 spans 15 amino acids. V lost 3 bases, J lost 5 bases, and 6 bases stayed unmatched. Germline values: CDR1 KGHSH, CDR2 LQKENI.

Remarks on this clone: The same CDR3 arises from other DNA sequences in this sample as well. V is TRBV2 and J is TRBJ2-4; 8 bases line up with TRBD2. J gave up 8 bases and V 7 bases, and 13 bases lay outside the gene matches. The CDR3 consists of 15 residues. Germline V gene lookup returns CDR1 SNHLY and CDR2 FYNNEI. CDR3 DNA: TGTGCCAGCACGCGCGGTCGGGGGGGCATGGACATTCAGTACTTC. This translates into CASTRGRGGMDIQYF.

The table lists this clone with a count of one. The CDR3 DNA reads TGTGCCAGCAGCGTAGCCCCAGCGGGGCGGGAGACCCAGTACTTC. Residues: CASSVAPAGRETQYF. The V call is TRBV9, the J call TRBJ2-5, with 7 nucleotides matching TRBD2. The CDR3 spans 15 residues. Losses at the gene ends were 0 bases for V and 5 bases for J; bases not matched to a gene: 7. Germline assignment: CDR1 SGDLS and CDR2 YYNGEE. The full variable domain, completed using reference TRBV9 and TRBJ2-5, is DSGVTQTPKHLITATGQRVTLRCSPRSGDLSVYWYQQSLDQGLQFLIQYYNGEERAKGNILERFSAQQFPDLHSELNLSSLELGDSALYFCASSVAPAGRETQYFGPGTRLLVL.

J is TRBJ1-2 and V is TRBV30, with D uncertain. Germline loops: CDR1 GTSNPN, CDR2 SVGIG (reference sequence). The CDR3 runs 14 residues. Trimming removed 4 bases from V and 1 base from J, with 13 bases in between. The CDR3 loop reads CAWTLSPVNYGYTF. The CDR3 DNA follows: TGTGCCTGGACCCTTTCCCCCGTTAACTATGGCTACACCTTC.

The V call is TRBV6-1, the J call TRBJ1-3, with D uncertain. CDR1 and CDR2 from the germline V gene are MNHNS and SASEGT. V lost 3 bases and J lost 11, with 11 bases in between. This CDR3 spans 12 amino acids. CDR3 region: CASSDVPQAIYF. Here the CDR3 DNA reads TGTGCCAGCAGTGACGTGCCGCAGGCCATATATTTT.

The chain carries TRBV30 and TRBJ2-7; D gene uncertain. V dropped 0 bases and J dropped 2 bases, with 8 bases sitting between them. The CDR3 has 13 residues. Per germline, CDR1 GTSNPN and CDR2 SVGIG (reference sequence). CDR3 DNA sequence: TGTGCCTGGAGTGTAGATAGGACCTACGAGCAGTACTTC. Its protein product is CAWSVDRTYEQYF.

The V call is TRBV18, the J call TRBJ2-4, with a possible D match to TRBD2 (6 bases). In germline, CDR1 is KGHSH, CDR2 LQKENI. V lost 2 bases and J lost 5, with 13 bases in between. The CDR3 sequence is 15 residues long. In DNA form, the CDR3 reads TGTGCCAGCTCACCAAGCTCCGGGGGAGAAAACATTCAGTACTTC. Translating it yields CASSPSSGGENIQYF. Full variable domain (outside the CDR3, taken from reference TRBV18 and TRBJ2-4): NAGVMQNPRHLVRRRGQEARLRCSPMKGHSHVYWYRQLPEEGLKFMVYLQKENIIDESGMPKERFSAEFPKEGPSILRIQQVVRGDSAAYFCASSPSSGGENIQYFGAGTRLSVL.

This clone was picked up one time. This chain joins TRBV5-1 and TRBJ2-5; D call uncertain. Germline V gene data show CDR1 as SGHRS and CDR2 as YFSETQ. V was clipped by 0 bases and J by 5 bases, with 14 bases between them. The CDR3 is 15 amino acids. CDR3 bases: TGCGCCAGCAGCTTGGGTCGCCAGGCCGCCGAGACCCAGTACTTC. This gives the protein CASSLGRQAAETQYF.

This clone has a handful of counts. The chain carries TRBV6-1 and TRBJ1-1; D is unresolved. Germline values: CDR1 MNHNS, CDR2 SASEGT. The CDR3 runs to 11 residues. With 10 bases removed from V and 3 bases from J, the gap between germline ends came to 9 bases. Here the CDR3 DNA reads TGTGCCACCGCCCCGGACACTGAAGCTTTCTTT. Protein: CATAPDTEAFF.

The rearrangement joins TRBV6-1 to TRBJ1-1; unclear D gene. The V gene's germline CDR1 is MNHNS and CDR2 SASEGT. The ends were cut back, 6 bases at V and 5 bases at J, with 10 bases in the middle. The CDR3 length is 12 residues. DNA of the CDR3: TGTGCCAGCAGACGAGACACAACTGAAGCTTTCTTT. Translation gives CASRRDTTEAFF.

This clone was found a few times. The chain recombines TRBV7-2 with TRBJ2-2; possible D gene TRBD1, 6 bases. V lost 4 bases to trimming and J lost 4 bases, with 7 bases between them. This CDR3 has 13 residues. Per germline, CDR1 SGHTA and CDR2 FQGNSA. CDR3 coding DNA: TGTGCCAGCAGCTACAGGGCCACCGGGGAGCTGTTTTTT. It codes for CASSYRATGELFF.

This rearrangement joins TRBV30 to TRBJ2-5; D gene unclear. V was shortened by 2 bases and J by 9 bases, with 16 bases between the two germline ends. The CDR3 runs to 13 residues. The germline CDR1 and CDR2 sequences are GTSNPN and SVGIG (reference sequence). CDR3 sequence (DNA): TGTGCCTGGAGTATAGGCGGTCAGGTGGCCCAGTACTTC. It yields the protein CAWSIGGQVAQYF.

This chain connects TRBV5-5 to TRBJ2-6, with 8 bases fitting TRBD1. CDR3 length: 17 residues. CDR1 is SGHKS and CDR2 is YYEKEE in the germline V gene (reference sequence). V was pared by 4 bases and J by 3 bases, with 9 bases of the junction left unmatched. The CDR3 spells CASSPDPGGLGANVLTF. CDR3 coding DNA: TGTGCCAGCAGCCCAGACCCAGGGGGCCTTGGGGCCAACGTCCTGACTTTC.

This sequence joins TRBV5-8 and TRBJ2-7; a possible D gene is TRBD1 (5 bases). The CDR3 spans 13 residues. V was trimmed by 3 bases and J by 1 base, leaving 8 bases between them. Germline CDR1 reads SGHTS; CDR2 reads YDEGEE. CDR3 sequence reads: CASSSRQSYEQYV. For the CDR3, the DNA is TGTGCCAGCAGCTCCCGACAGTCCTACGAGCAGTACGTC.